Below are 18 T cell receptor beta chains sequenced from a single sample in a study of beta chain features in type 1 diabetes. Study results and caveats: The study found moderately but significantly shorter TCRB CDR3s in all four CD4+ subsets of Type 1 diabetes patients.

These receptors' antigens are unknown. TCRB transcripts that were expressed got sequenced, as all of the isolated RNA had been reverse transcribed. The method was immunoSEQ multiplex PCR; TCRdb's version includes in-frame clones alone and lacks a portion of them. The sample yields 500,000 to 850,000 clones, over 12% seen once. Sequenced input: naive CD4+ T cells from blood. The source of these receptors is a man aged 18-30 years with type 1 diabetes.

In this sample, this clone turned up a few times. The gene calls are TRBV7-9 and TRBJ2-1, with TRBD2 matching 13 bases. The CDR3 extends over 15 amino acids. With 2 bases clipped from V and 9 bases from J, the junction kept 4 bases outside the gene matches. Germline loops: CDR1 SEHNR, CDR2 FQNEAQ (reference sequence). The CDR3 reads CASSLTSGRAGEQFF. Written as DNA, the CDR3 is TGTGCCAGCAGCTTAACTAGCGGGAGGGCTGGTGAGCAGTTCTTC. Drawing the rest from reference TRBV7-9 and TRBJ2-1, the complete variable domain is DTGVSQNPRHKITKRGQNVTFRCDPISEHNRLYWYRQTLGQGPEFLTYFQNEAQLEKSRLLSDRFSAERPKGSFSTLEIQRTEQGDSAMYLCASSLTSGRAGEQFFGPGTRLTVL.

This clone was detected only a few times. The rearrangement links TRBV5-1 to TRBJ2-7; D is unresolved. The CDR3 is made up of 15 amino acids. Germline-derived CDR1 and CDR2 are SGHRS and YFSETQ. Trimming stripped 0 bases from V and 0 bases from J, with 10 bases between. The CDR3 reads CASSLAVGISYEQYF. Here the CDR3 DNA reads TGCGCCAGCAGCTTGGCCGTCGGAATCTCCTACGAGCAGTACTTC.

This clone was seen a handful of times. The chain uses TRBV2 and TRBJ2-3; 8 nucleotides align to TRBD2. The junction had 11 bases not matched to a gene; V was cut back by 8 bases and J by 4 bases. The CDR3 totals 15 residues. The germline gives CDR1 SNHLY, CDR2 FYNNEI. The CDR3 DNA follows: TGTGCCAGCGGCATTTGGCGGGAGGAAGCAGATACGCAGTATTTT. Its translation is CASGIWREEADTQYF. The variable domain in full, with the rest retrieved from reference TRBV2 and TRBJ2-3, is EPEVTQTPSHQVTQMGQEVILRCVPISNHLYFYWYRQILGQKVEFLVSFYNNEISEKSEIFDDQFSVERPDGSNFTLKIRSTKLEDSAMYFCASGIWREEADTQYFGPGTRLTVL.

A few counts support this clone. The chain links TRBV23-1 to TRBJ2-5; D may be TRBD1 (6 bases). TRBV23-1 is reported as an ORF; its role is uncertain. This CDR3 is built from 15 residues. V was cut by 5 bases and J by 4 bases, with 17 bases left in between. Here the CDR3 DNA reads TGCGCCAGCAGTAATAAGGGGGAGTCCCCAGAGACCCAGTACTTC. The encoded protein is CASSNKGESPETQYF.

This clone was found a few times. The chain recombines TRBV13 with TRBJ2-5, with D possibly being TRBD2 (5 bases). Trimming took off 0 bases at V and 1 base at J, with 12 bases between the two ends. CDR1 PRHDT and CDR2 FYEKMQ come from the germline V gene (reference sequence). This CDR3 is 16 amino acids long. Here the CDR3 reads CASSLGGRTSQETQYF. CDR3 DNA: TGTGCCAGCAGCTTAGGGGGGAGAACCTCCCAAGAGACCCAGTACTTC.

The CDR3: CASSLYSQGPQHF. As DNA, the CDR3 is TGTGCCAGCAGCTTGTACAGCCAGGGTCCCCAGCATTTT. This chain connects TRBV7-9 to TRBJ1-5; D might be TRBD1 (5 bases). The CDR3 loop spans 13 amino acids. V lost 3 bases and J lost 10, with 13 bases in between. The germline V gene encodes CDR1 SEHNR and CDR2 FQNEAQ (reference sequence).

This chain connects TRBV29-1 to TRBJ1-2; D gene ambiguous. CDR1 is SQVTM and CDR2 is ANQGSEA in the germline V gene. The CDR3 spans 11 residues. Trimming cost V 5 bases and J 7 bases, with 11 bases left between them. This CDR3 is CSVMEGVGYTF. CDR3 DNA: TGCAGCGTTATGGAGGGCGTTGGCTACACCTTC.

This clone has a handful of counts. V is TRBV2 and J is TRBJ2-3; TRBD1 agrees at 7 bases. The CDR3 runs 13 residues. Losses at the gene ends were 4 bases for V and 5 bases for J; bases not matched to a gene: 3. CDR1 and CDR2 from the germline V gene are SNHLY and FYNNEI. Here the CDR3 reads CASSAGGRDTQYF. The CDR3 DNA reads TGTGCCAGCAGTGCAGGGGGTAGAGATACGCAGTATTTT.

This clone was seen a handful of times. The chain combines TRBV29-1 with TRBJ2-7; tentatively, D is TRBD1 or TRBD2 (5 bases each). Germline values: CDR1 SQVTM, CDR2 ANQGSEA. The V gene lost 4 bases and the J gene lost 0 bases, with 16 bases spanning the gap. The CDR3 totals 15 residues. The CDR3 sequence is CSVGYPGTSSYEQYF. In DNA form, the CDR3 reads TGCAGCGTTGGGTATCCAGGGACGAGCTCCTACGAGCAGTACTTC.

The chain links TRBV5-1 to TRBJ2-1; 8 bases align to TRBD1. Losses at the gene ends were 3 bases for V and 9 bases for J; bases not matched to a gene: 14. CDR1 is SGHRS and CDR2 is YFSETQ in the germline V gene. The CDR3 runs to 16 residues. The DNA for the CDR3 is TGCGCCAGCAGCTCGACCCCTAAAACAGGGGGAAGTGAGCAGTTCTTC. Translating it yields CASSSTPKTGGSEQFF.

The chain carries TRBV7-2 and TRBJ1-4; a weak D match, TRBD1 (5 bases). This CDR3 spans 16 amino acids. Germline CDR1 and CDR2: SGHTA and FQGNSA. V lost 0 bases and J lost 2, with 10 bases in between. The CDR3 sequence: CASSLARGVTNEKLFF. CDR3 DNA sequence: TGTGCCAGCAGCTTAGCGCGGGGGGTGACTAATGAAAAACTGTTTTTT.

This clone came up once. The chain uses TRBV6-1 and TRBJ2-7; the match to TRBD2 covers 7 bases. Germline V gene sequence: CDR1 MNHNS, CDR2 SASEGT. V lost 3 bases and J lost 2; bases outside the gene matches: 7. This CDR3 spans 15 amino acids. The CDR3 is CASSDLRGGPYEQYF. CDR3 coding DNA: TGTGCCAGCAGTGATTTGCGGGGAGGGCCCTACGAGCAGTACTTC.

The rearrangement joins TRBV7-9 to TRBJ2-1, with 8 bases identical to TRBD2. The CDR3 has 16 residues. J gave up 15 bases and V 1 base, and 17 bases lay outside the gene matches. The germline CDR1 and CDR2 sequences are SEHNR and FQNEAQ (reference sequence). Written as DNA, the CDR3 is TGTGCCAGCAGCTTAGGTCAGGGGCTGAGCGGGAGCCAGGGGTTCTTC. Its protein product is CASSLGQGLSGSQGFF.

As DNA, the CDR3 is TGTGCCAGCAGTTACTCGACTACCGTAGAGACCCAGTACTTC. It is translated as CASSYSTTVETQYF. V gene TRBV6-5 combines with J gene TRBJ2-5; D may be TRBD2 (5 bases). The germline CDR1 and CDR2 sequences are MNHEY and SVGAGI. Trimming took off 0 bases at V and 4 bases at J, with 9 bases between the two ends. The CDR3 is 14 residues long.

This clone was seen only a few times. The rearrangement uses TRBV25-1 and TRBJ1-1, with D hard to call. The CDR3 has 14 residues. The germline gives CDR1 MGHDK, CDR2 SYGVNS. Trimming shortened V by 4 bases and J by 1 base, and 10 bases separated the two germline ends. The CDR3 DNA reads TGTGCCAGCAGTGTTCTAGGACCGAACACTGAAGCTTTCTTT. This gives the protein CASSVLGPNTEAFF.

This chain joins TRBV4-3 and TRBJ2-5, with D unclear. Trimming shortened V by 0 bases and J by 3 bases, and 8 bases separated the two germline ends. Germline V gene lookup returns CDR1 LGHNA and CDR2 YSLEER. This CDR3 spans 14 amino acids. The CDR3 DNA reads as TGCGCCAGCAGCCAAGAACCAACGGAAGAGACCCAGTACTTC. Amino acids: CASSQEPTEETQYF.

This chain connects TRBV30 to TRBJ1-5, with 7 bases fitting TRBD1. Germline assignment: CDR1 GTSNPN and CDR2 SVGIG (reference sequence). This CDR3 is 13 amino acids long. Unmatched junction bases numbered 3, after V lost 4 bases and J lost 3 bases. CDR3 sequence: CAWTGGINQPQHF. The CDR3 DNA reads TGTGCCTGGACAGGGGGTATCAATCAGCCCCAGCATTTT.

This clone was found a few times. The chain is built from TRBV7-9 and TRBJ1-2; D possibly corresponds to TRBD1 (5 bases). The germline V gene has CDR1 SEHNR and CDR2 FQNEAQ (reference sequence). V was shortened by 5 bases and J by 6 bases, with 10 bases between the two germline ends. This CDR3 has 12 amino acids. The CDR3 is CASSPGGDGYTF. The CDR3 DNA reads TGTGCCAGCAGCCCGGGAGGGGATGGCTACACCTTC.